Each of the 5 T cell receptor beta chains below was sequenced from the same sample in a study of vaccination and CD4 T cells after COVID-19. The treatment was: roughly 11-day PBMC culture with coronavirus spike peptide pools or control peptides (ViraFEST assay). These TCRs' antigens remain unknown. Cultured CD4+ T cells had their DNA profiled by the Oncomine TCR Beta short-read assay. TCRdb passed the PCR reads through MiXCR, listing each CDR3 protein once. Of roughly 20,000 distinct CDR3 sequences in the sample, roughly 43% were seen once. Material: CD4+ T cells from blood, cultured in vitro, obtained before SARS-CoV-2 vaccination. These receptors were collected from a human donor who had recovered from COVID-19.

This chain uses TRBV7-2 with TRBJ1-3; TRBD1 is a possible D gene (5 bases). Germline loops: CDR1 SGHTA, CDR2 FQGNSA. Trimming took off 4 bases at V and 3 bases at J, with 16 bases between the two ends. The CDR3 extends over 16 amino acids. This CDR3 reads CASSWPSQGGGNTIYF. The CDR3 nucleotides read TGTGCCAGCAGCTGGCCGAGCCAGGGTGGTGGAAACACCATATATTTT.

This clonotype was detected a few times. V and J are TRBV19 and TRBJ1-2; 7 nucleotides agree with TRBD1. CDR1 is LNHDA and CDR2 is SQIVND in the germline V gene (reference sequence). The CDR3 is made up of 12 amino acids. V lost 6 bases and J lost 11; bases outside the gene matches: 9. CDR3 DNA: TGTGCCAGTAGCCTGGACAGGAGGGGATACACCTTC. Protein product: CASSLDRRGYTF.

The rearrangement joins TRBV27 to TRBJ2-7; TRBD2 matches 10 bases. The ends lost 4 bases at V and 6 bases at J; junction bases unmatched: 15. The CDR3 has 17 amino acids. CDR1 is MNHEY and CDR2 is SMNVEV in the germline V gene (reference sequence). The CDR3 DNA sequence: TGTGCCAGCAGTTCACTGTCTCTGATAGCGGGGGGAAGCGAGCAGTACTTC. This sequence encodes CASSSLSLIAGGSEQYF.

The chain recombines TRBV19 with TRBJ2-3; the match to TRBD2 covers 13 bases. The CDR3 spans 18 residues. V dropped 1 base and J dropped 3; count of bases not matched to a gene: 7. CDR1 is LNHDA, CDR2 SQIVND, per germline (reference sequence). The CDR3 loop is CASSIAPLAGGRTDTQYF. CDR3 coding DNA: TGTGCCAGTAGTATAGCCCCACTAGCGGGGGGGAGGACAGATACGCAGTATTTT.

The chain has TRBV6-4 and TRBJ2-1, with unresolved D. Germline CDR1 and CDR2: MRHNA and SNTAGT. The CDR3 consists of 16 residues. Trimming left V 2 bases short and J 0 bases short, with 11 bases between. CDR3 bases: TGTGCCAGCAGTGACGCCGGCGGCAGCTCCTACAATGAGCAGTTCTTC. Residues: CASSDAGGSSYNEQFF.